The 12 T cell receptor beta chains given below trace back to one sample, sequenced in a study of T cells after yellow fever vaccination. One entry per CDR3 protein, called by TCRdb with MiXCR from the 5' RACE reads. The table shows hundreds of thousands of distinct CDR3 sequences, with roughly a fifth occurring only once. The sample in question was PBMCs, obtained 15 days after the yellow fever booster vaccination. The receptors were gathered from a man aged 30-40 years who received the YFV17D yellow fever vaccine.

This clonotype was detected many times. This sequence joins TRBV20-1 and TRBJ2-3; the match to TRBD1 covers 9 bases. The CDR3 spans 14 residues. With 1 base clipped from V and 1 base from J, the junction kept 0 bases outside the gene matches. Germline lookup yields CDR1 DFQATT and CDR2 SNEGSKA (reference sequence). Here the CDR3 DNA reads TGCAGTGCTAGAGGGACAGGGGGCACAGATACGCAGTATTTT. This gives the protein CSARGTGGTDTQYF.

The rearrangement links TRBV7-2 to TRBJ2-7; perhaps TRBD1 as D (5 bases). The germline V and J ends were trimmed by 1 base and 3 bases, with 19 bases remaining between them. In germline, CDR1 is SGHTA, CDR2 FQGNSA. There are 17 residues in the CDR3. CDR3 nucleotides: TGTGCCAGCAGCTTAGTTCCCAGGGCCTCTCCTTACTACGAGCAGTACTTC. Translation gives CASSLVPRASPYYEQYF.

The table lists this clonotype with a few counts. The rearrangement uses TRBV12-3 or TRBV12-4 and TRBJ1-5; D call uncertain. The CDR3 has 13 amino acids. V lost 6 bases, J lost 5 bases, and 11 bases lay in between. The CDR3 is CASSSTTDQPQHF. The CDR3 coding sequence is TGTGCCAGCAGCTCTACTACGGATCAGCCCCAGCATTTT.

This clonotype appeared a few times. This chain connects TRBV20-1 to TRBJ2-7, with TRBD1 matching 9 bases. J gave up 2 bases and V 0 bases, and 5 bases lay outside the gene matches. This CDR3 comprises 15 residues. CDR1 DFQATT and CDR2 SNEGSKA come from the germline V gene (reference sequence). CDR3 DNA sequence: TGCAGTGCTAGAGATTGGGGACAGGGTCCCTACGAGCAGTACTTC. Its protein product is CSARDWGQGPYEQYF.

The chain uses TRBV4-3 and TRBJ2-1, with a weak D call TRBD2 (5 bases). CDR3 size: 14 residues. Germline CDR1 is LGHNA and CDR2 is YSLEER. Trimming stripped 0 bases from V and 8 bases from J, with 11 bases between. The CDR3 region is CASSQEKRRDEQFF. CDR3 nucleotide sequence: TGCGCCAGCAGCCAAGAAAAGAGGCGGGATGAGCAGTTCTTC.

The rearrangement links TRBV5-8 to TRBJ2-1; 10 bases agree with TRBD2. The CDR3 loop spans 17 amino acids. The V gene's germline CDR1 is SGHTS and CDR2 YDEGEE. V lost 4 bases to trimming and J lost 1 base; unmatched junction nucleotides: 8. The chain's CDR3 is CASSLPTTSGSYNEQFF. The DNA of the CDR3 is TGTGCCAGCAGCCTACCAACGACTAGCGGGTCCTACAATGAGCAGTTCTTC. Supplemented by reference TRBV5-8 and TRBJ2-1, the full variable domain reads EAGVTQSPTHLIKTRGQQATLRCSPISGHTSVYWYQQALGLGLQFLLWYDEGEERNRGNFPPRFSGRQFPNYSSELNVNALELEDSALYLCASSLPTTSGSYNEQFFGPGTRLTVL.

This chain links TRBV30 with TRBJ2-2; D is perhaps TRBD1 or TRBD2 (5 bases each). Germline assignment: CDR1 GTSNPN and CDR2 SVGIG (reference sequence). The CDR3 length is 13 residues. The ends were cut back, 4 bases at V and 3 bases at J, with 9 bases in the middle. The CDR3 region is CAWIRDHTGELFF. In DNA form, the CDR3 reads TGTGCCTGGATCAGGGACCACACCGGGGAGCTGTTTTTT.

This clonotype was seen a few times. The chain has TRBV10-3 and TRBJ1-2; D might be TRBD1 (5 bases). The V and J ends lost 3 bases and 5 bases respectively, with 19 bases between them. The CDR3 has 16 residues. Per the germline V gene, CDR1 is ENHRY and CDR2 is SYGVKD. The CDR3 protein is CAISDRGGDHQYGYTF. For the CDR3, the DNA is TGTGCCATCAGTGATAGAGGAGGGGATCATCAATATGGCTACACCTTC.

V is TRBV6-1 and J is TRBJ2-3; tentative D call: TRBD1 (6 bases). V was pared by 5 bases and J by 4 bases, with 16 bases between. The germline gives CDR1 MNHNS, CDR2 SASEGT. The CDR3 sequence is 15 residues long. This CDR3 reads CASSTGYSRADTQYF. Here the CDR3 DNA reads TGTGCCAGCAGTACAGGGTACTCTCGAGCAGATACGCAGTATTTT.

This clonotype has a handful of counts. This chain joins TRBV11-2 and TRBJ2-4; perhaps D is TRBD1 or TRBD2 (7 bases each). Trimming removed 0 bases from V and 0 bases from J, with 12 bases in between. CDR1 is SGHAT and CDR2 is FQNNGV in the germline V gene. CDR3 length: 17 amino acids. The CDR3 loop reads CASSLDSGTAAKNIQYF. The CDR3 DNA is TGTGCCAGCAGCTTAGACAGCGGGACAGCAGCCAAAAACATTCAGTACTTC.

The genes are TRBV9 and TRBJ1-5; a weak D match, TRBD1 (6 bases). Germline CDR1 SGDLS, CDR2 YYNGEE. The V gene lost 0 bases and the J gene lost 3 bases, with 10 bases spanning the gap. The CDR3 runs 15 residues. CDR3 amino acids: CASSVGGALNQPQHF. CDR3 in DNA: TGTGCCAGCAGCGTAGGGGGGGCCCTCAATCAGCCCCAGCATTTT.

The rearrangement joins TRBV5-4 to TRBJ2-1; D is possibly TRBD1 (6 bases). Looked up from germline, CDR1 is SGHNT and CDR2 is YYREEE (reference sequence). This CDR3 is built from 14 residues. Trimming took 1 base from V and 6 from J, leaving 11 bases between them. The CDR3 region has the DNA TGTGCCAGCAGCTTGCAGGGGCTTGGCAATGAGCAGTTCTTC. Protein: CASSLQGLGNEQFF.